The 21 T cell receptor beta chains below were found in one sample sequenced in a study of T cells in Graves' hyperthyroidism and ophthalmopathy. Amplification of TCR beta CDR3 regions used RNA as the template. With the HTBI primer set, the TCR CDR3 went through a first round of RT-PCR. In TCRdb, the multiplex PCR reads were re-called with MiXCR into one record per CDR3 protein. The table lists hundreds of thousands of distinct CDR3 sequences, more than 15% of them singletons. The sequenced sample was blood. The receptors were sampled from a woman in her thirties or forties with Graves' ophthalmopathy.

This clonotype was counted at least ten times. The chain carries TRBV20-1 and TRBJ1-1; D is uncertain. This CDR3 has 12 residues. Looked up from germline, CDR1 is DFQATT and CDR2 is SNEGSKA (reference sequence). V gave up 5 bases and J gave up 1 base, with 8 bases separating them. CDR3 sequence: CSAYKGNTEAFF. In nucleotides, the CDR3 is TGCAGTGCTTACAAGGGGAACACTGAAGCTTTCTTT.

The CDR3 sequence: CSVESLGASGSYEQYF. CDR3 coding DNA: TGCAGCGTTGAATCACTAGGGGCTAGCGGCTCCTACGAGCAGTACTTC. The chain combines TRBV29-1 with TRBJ2-7; the match to TRBD2 covers 7 bases. The CDR3 length is 16 residues. CDR1 and CDR2 from the germline V gene are SQVTM and ANQGSEA. V lost 2 bases and J lost 0; bases outside the gene matches: 10.

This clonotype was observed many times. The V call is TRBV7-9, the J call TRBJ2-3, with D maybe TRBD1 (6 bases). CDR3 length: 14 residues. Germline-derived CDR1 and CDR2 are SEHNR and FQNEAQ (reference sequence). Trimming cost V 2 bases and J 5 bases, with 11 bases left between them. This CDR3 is CASSLMGAGDTQYF. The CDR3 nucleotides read TGTGCCAGCAGCTTAATGGGGGCAGGAGATACGCAGTATTTT.

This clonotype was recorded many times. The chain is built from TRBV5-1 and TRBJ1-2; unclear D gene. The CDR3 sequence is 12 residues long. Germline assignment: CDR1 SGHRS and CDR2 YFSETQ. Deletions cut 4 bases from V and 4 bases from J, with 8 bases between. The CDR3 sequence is CASSAGTYGYTF. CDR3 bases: TGCGCCAGCAGCGCAGGTACCTATGGCTACACCTTC.

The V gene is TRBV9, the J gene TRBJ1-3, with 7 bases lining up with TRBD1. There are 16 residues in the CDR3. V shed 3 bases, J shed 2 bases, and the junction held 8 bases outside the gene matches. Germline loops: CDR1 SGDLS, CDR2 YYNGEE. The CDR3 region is CASSARQGSTGNTIYF. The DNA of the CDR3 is TGTGCCAGCAGCGCCCGACAGGGCTCCACTGGAAACACCATATATTTT.

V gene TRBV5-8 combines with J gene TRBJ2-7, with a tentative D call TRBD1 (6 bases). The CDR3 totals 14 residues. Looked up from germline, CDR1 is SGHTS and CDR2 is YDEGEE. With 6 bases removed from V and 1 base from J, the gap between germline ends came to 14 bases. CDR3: CASTIWGQSYEQYF. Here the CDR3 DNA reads TGTGCCAGCACTATTTGGGGGCAGTCCTACGAGCAGTACTTC.

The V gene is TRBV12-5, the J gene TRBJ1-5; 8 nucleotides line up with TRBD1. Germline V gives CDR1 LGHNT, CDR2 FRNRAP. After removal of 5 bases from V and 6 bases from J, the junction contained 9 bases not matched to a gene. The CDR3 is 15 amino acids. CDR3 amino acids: CASGNQRTGIQPQHF. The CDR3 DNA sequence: TGTGCTAGTGGTAACCAAAGGACAGGGATTCAGCCCCAGCATTTT.

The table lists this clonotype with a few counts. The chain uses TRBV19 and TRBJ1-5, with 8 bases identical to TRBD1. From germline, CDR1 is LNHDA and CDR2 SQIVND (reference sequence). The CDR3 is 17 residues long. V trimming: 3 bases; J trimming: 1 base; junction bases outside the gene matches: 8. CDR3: CASSIFQGANSNQPQHF. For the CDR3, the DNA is TGTGCCAGTAGTATCTTTCAGGGGGCGAACAGCAATCAGCCCCAGCATTTT. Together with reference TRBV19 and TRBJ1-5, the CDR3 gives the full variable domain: DGGITQSPKYLFRKEGQNVTLSCEQNLNHDAMYWYRQDPGQGLRLIYYSQIVNDFQKGDIAEGYSVSREKKESFPLTVTSAQKNPTAFYLCASSIFQGANSNQPQHFGDGTRLSIL.

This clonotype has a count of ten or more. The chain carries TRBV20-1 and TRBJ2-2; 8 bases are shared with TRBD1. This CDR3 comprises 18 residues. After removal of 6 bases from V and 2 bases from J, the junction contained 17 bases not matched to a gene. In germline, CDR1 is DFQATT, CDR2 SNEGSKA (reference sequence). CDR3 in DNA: TGCAGTGCCACGTTCCATCAGGGGGCGCTGGGCAACACCGGGGAGCTGTTTTTT. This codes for CSATFHQGALGNTGELFF.

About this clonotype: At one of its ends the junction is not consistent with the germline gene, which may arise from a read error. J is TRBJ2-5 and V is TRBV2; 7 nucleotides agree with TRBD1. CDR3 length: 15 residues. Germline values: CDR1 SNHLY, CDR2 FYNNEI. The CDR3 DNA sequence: TGTGCCAGCAGTCTGCCGGGACAGAACCAAGAGACCCGGTACTTC. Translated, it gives CASSLPGQNQETRYF.

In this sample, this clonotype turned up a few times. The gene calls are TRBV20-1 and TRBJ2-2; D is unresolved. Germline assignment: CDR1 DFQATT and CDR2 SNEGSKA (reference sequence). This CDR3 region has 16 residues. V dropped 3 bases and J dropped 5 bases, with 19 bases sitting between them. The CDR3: CSASGWTAAGTGELFF. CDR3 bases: TGCAGTGCTAGTGGGTGGACGGCCGCTGGAACCGGGGAGCTGTTTTTT.

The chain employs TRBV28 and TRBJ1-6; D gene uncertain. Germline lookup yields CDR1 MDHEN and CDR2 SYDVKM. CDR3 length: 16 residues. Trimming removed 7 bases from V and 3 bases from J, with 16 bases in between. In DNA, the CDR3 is TGTGCCAGCATCCGATCGACGGGCGACTATAATTCACCCCTCCACTTT. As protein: CASIRSTGDYNSPLHF. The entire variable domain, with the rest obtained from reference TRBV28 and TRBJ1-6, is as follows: DVKVTQSSRYLVKRTGEKVFLECVQDMDHENMFWYRQDPGLGLRLIYFSYDVKMKEKGDIPEGYSVSREKKERFSLILESASTNQTSMYLCASIRSTGDYNSPLHFGNGTRLTVT.

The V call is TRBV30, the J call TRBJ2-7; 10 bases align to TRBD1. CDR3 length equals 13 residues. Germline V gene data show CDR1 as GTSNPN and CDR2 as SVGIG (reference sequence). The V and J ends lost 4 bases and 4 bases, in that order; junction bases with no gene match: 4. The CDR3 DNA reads TGTGCCTGGACTTTGGACAGGGGGTACGAGCAGTACTTC. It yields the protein CAWTLDRGYEQYF.

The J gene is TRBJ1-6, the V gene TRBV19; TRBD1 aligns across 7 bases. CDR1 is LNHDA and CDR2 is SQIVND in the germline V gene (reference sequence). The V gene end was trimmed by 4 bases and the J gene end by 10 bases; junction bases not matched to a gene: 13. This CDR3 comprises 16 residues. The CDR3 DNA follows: TGTGCCAGTAGTACAAGACAGGGTGGGGGAAACTCACCCCTCCACTTT. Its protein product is CASSTRQGGGNSPLHF.

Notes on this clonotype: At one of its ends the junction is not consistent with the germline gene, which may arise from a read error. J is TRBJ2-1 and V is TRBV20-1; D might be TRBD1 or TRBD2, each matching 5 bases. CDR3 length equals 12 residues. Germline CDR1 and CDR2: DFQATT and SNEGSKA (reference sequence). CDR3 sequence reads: CSASRPRGQNLF. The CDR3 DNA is TGCAGTGCTAGTCGCCCGAGGGGCCAAAACCTCTTC.

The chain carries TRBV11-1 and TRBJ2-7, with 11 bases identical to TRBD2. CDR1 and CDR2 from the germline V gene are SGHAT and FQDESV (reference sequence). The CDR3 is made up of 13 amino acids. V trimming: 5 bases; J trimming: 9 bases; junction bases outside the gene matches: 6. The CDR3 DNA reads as TGTGCCAGCAGCCAGACTAGCGGGATCGCGCAGTACTTC. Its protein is CASSQTSGIAQYF.

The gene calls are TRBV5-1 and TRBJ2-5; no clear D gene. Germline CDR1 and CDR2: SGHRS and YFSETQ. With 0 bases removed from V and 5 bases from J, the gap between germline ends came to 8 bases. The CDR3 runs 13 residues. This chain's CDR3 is CASSLGTIETQYF. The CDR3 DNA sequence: TGCGCCAGCAGCTTGGGGACCATCGAGACCCAGTACTTC.

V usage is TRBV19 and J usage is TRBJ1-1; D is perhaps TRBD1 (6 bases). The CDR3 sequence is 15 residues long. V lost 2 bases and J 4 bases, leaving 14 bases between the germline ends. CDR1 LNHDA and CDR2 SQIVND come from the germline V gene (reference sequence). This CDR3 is CASSISAQGVTEAFF. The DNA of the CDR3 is TGTGCCAGTAGTATAAGCGCACAGGGCGTCACTGAAGCTTTCTTT.

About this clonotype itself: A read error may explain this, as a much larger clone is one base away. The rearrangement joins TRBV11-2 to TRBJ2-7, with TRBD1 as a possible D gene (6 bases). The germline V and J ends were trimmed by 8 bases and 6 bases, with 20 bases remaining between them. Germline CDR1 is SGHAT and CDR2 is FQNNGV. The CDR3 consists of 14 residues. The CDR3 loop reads CASGSPVGASEQYF. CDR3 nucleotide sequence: TGTGCCAGCGGCTCCCCGGTGGGGGCCTCCGAGCAGTACTTC.

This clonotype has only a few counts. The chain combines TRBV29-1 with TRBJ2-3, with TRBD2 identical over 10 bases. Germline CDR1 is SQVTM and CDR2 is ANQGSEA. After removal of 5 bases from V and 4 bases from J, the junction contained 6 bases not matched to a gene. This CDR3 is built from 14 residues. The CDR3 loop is CSVFLAGVADTQYF. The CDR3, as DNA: TGCAGCGTTTTTCTAGCGGGAGTTGCAGATACGCAGTATTTT.

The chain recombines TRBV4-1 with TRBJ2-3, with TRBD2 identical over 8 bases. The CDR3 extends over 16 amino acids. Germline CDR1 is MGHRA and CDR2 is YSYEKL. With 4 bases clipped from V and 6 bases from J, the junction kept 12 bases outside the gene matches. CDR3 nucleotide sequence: TGCGCCAGCAGCCGCCCTGGGGCTAGCGGGTTGGATACGCAGTATTTT. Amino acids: CASSRPGASGLDTQYF.